The 6 T cell receptor beta chains reported below all come from one sample, sequenced in a study of blood T cell repertoires in COVID-19. Assay used: immunoSEQ multiplex PCR; TCRdb lists only in-frame clones, some missing. Of 200,000 to 300,000 clones listed, approximately 87% are singletons. Material: peripheral blood. The receptors derive from a woman in her thirties or forties who had recovered from COVID-19.

This clone was recorded only once. The genes are TRBV5-4 and TRBJ2-2; D perhaps matches TRBD1 (6 bases). There are 15 residues in the CDR3. Per the germline V gene, CDR1 is SGHNT and CDR2 is YYREEE (reference sequence). The V gene lost 1 base and the J gene lost 4 bases, with 11 bases spanning the gap. CDR3 DNA sequence: TGTGCCAGCAGCTTGTCAGGGGCTGGCACCGGGGAGCTGTTTTTT. It translates to CASSLSGAGTGELFF.

The chain joins TRBV13 to TRBJ2-5; 7 nucleotides agree with TRBD2. Trimming removed 5 bases from V and 6 bases from J; junction bases left unmatched: 9. The CDR3 is made up of 14 amino acids. Germline CDR1 and CDR2: PRHDT and FYEKMQ (reference sequence). The CDR3 loop reads CASSPRGGEKTQYF. The CDR3 DNA reads TGTGCCAGCAGCCCCCGTGGGGGGGAGAAGACCCAGTACTTC.

The V call is TRBV5-1, the J call TRBJ2-1; 7 bases match TRBD2. CDR1 and CDR2 from the germline V gene are SGHRS and YFSETQ. Germline trimming cut 2 bases from V and 3 bases from J; bases unmatched to any gene: 5. The CDR3 runs 15 residues. The CDR3 spells CASSLNAGDYNEQFF. As DNA, the CDR3 is TGCGCCAGCAGCTTAAACGCGGGGGACTACAATGAGCAGTTCTTC.

This sequence joins TRBV6-5 and TRBJ2-7; 8 nucleotides agree with TRBD1. Unmatched junction bases numbered 8, after V lost 6 bases and J lost 7 bases. CDR3 length equals 13 residues. Germline CDR1 reads MNHEY; CDR2 reads SVGAGI. The CDR3 DNA reads TGTGCCAGCAGGCGAGGGGACAGGCGAGAGCAGTACTTC. Protein: CASRRGDRREQYF.

This clone has only one observation. The chain is built from TRBV27 and TRBJ1-2; 11 bases align to TRBD1. After removal of 6 bases from V and 7 bases from J, the junction contained 4 bases not matched to a gene. In germline, CDR1 is MNHEY, CDR2 SMNVEV (reference sequence). The CDR3 is 13 residues long. The CDR3 region is CASRLGQGAGYTF. DNA of the CDR3: TGTGCCAGCAGACTCGGACAGGGGGCTGGCTACACCTTC.

This rearrangement joins TRBV5-1 to TRBJ1-3, with D hard to call. Trimming took 2 bases from V and 1 from J, leaving 7 bases between them. The germline CDR1 and CDR2 sequences are SGHRS and YFSETQ. This CDR3 is 14 amino acids long. CDR3 loop: CASSFAGSGNTIYF. The CDR3 coding sequence is TGCGCCAGCAGCTTTGCGGGTTCTGGAAACACCATATATTTT.